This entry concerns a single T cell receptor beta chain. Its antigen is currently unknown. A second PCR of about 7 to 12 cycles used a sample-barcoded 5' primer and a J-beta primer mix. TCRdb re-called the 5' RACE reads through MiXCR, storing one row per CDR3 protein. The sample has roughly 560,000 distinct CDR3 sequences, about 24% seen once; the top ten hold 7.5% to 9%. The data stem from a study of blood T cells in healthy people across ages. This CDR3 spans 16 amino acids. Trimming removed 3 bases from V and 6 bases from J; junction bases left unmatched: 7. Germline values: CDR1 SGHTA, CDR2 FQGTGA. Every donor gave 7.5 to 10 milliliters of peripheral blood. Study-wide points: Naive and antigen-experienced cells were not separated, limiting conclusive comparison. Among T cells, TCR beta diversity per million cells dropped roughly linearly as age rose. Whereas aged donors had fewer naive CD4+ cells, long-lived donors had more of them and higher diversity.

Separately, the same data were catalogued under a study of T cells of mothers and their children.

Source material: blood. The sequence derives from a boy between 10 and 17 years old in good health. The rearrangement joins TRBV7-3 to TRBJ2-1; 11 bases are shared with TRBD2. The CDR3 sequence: CASSLTLAGDVNEQFF. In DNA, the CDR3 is TGTGCCAGCAGCTTGACACTAGCGGGGGATGTCAATGAGCAGTTCTTC.